The present T cell receptor beta chain was sequenced within a study of blood T cell repertoires in COVID-19. Study as a whole: Researchers got acute and convalescent COVID-19 samples from the United States, Italy and Spain.

Methods used by the authors: Amplification from reference gene primers served as the basis for estimated nucleated cell counts. Profiling relied on immunoSEQ multiplex PCR, and the TCRdb table lists in-frame clones only, not all of them. V and J calls and clone size come straight from that table; D and trimming were deduced from the DNA. The profile shows some 320,000 clones, nearly 90% of them singletons. This CDR3 has 14 amino acids. V was clipped by 3 bases and J by 8 bases; unmatched bases: 4. CDR1 is SGHTA, CDR2 FQGNSA, per germline. This clone was seen a single time. Self-reported history from a screening survey and questionnaire set each donor's cohort.

This chain uses TRBV7-2 with TRBJ2-1; 10 positions match TRBD2. Material: PBMCs or T cells enriched from blood (not recorded which). The TCR sequence derives from a woman between 45 and 60 years old who had been exposed to COVID-19. The CDR3 coding sequence is TGTGCCAGCAGCTTCGGGCTAGCGGGGGATGAGCAGTTCTTC. Amino acid sequence: CASSFGLAGDEQFF.